A selection of T cell receptor beta chains follows, all from one sample in a study of radiation and T cells in renal cell carcinoma. TCRdb's table, derived via immunoSEQ multiplex PCR, lists solely in-frame clones and lacks some. The table has 85,000 to 100,000 clones, around 88% seen once; the top ten hold about 7.9%. Sequenced here: blood, sampled from a patient whose treatment included radiotherapy and nephrectomy. These receptor sequences come from a man aged 50 to 60 with renal cell carcinoma. Each CDR3 is given with its conserved first and last residue. D genes are given only for firm matches. Not every row has a clone size; where given, it reads once, few, many or a size class.

clone_size j_call v_call cdr3_length d_call cdr3_aa cdr3_nt
once TRBJ2-3 TRBV7-2 15 . CASSYSVGGADTQYF TGTGCCAGCAGCTATAGCGTGGGGGGTGCAGATACGCAGTATTTT
. TRBJ2-1 TRBV7-3 16 . CASSFGLGSERNEQFF TGTGCCAGCAGCTTCGGGTTGGGGTCTGAACGAAATGAGCAGTTCTTC
. TRBJ1-3 TRBV18 15 TRBD1 CASSTGVQYGNTIYF TGTGCCAGCTCAACAGGGGTACAGTATGGAAACACCATATATTTT
. TRBJ2-1 TRBV10-3 17 . CAISESIPTGSRNEQFF TGTGCCATCAGTGAGTCTATTCCCACAGGGAGTAGGAATGAGCAGTTCTTC
. TRBJ2-3 TRBV4-3 16 . CASSQETSLRADTQYF TGCGCCAGCAGCCAGGAAACCTCTCTCCGCGCAGATACGCAGTATTTT
. TRBJ1-2 TRBV6-1 15 TRBD1 CASVPGQGANYGYTF TGTGCCAGCGTCCCGGGACAGGGGGCGAACTATGGCTACACCTTC
. TRBJ2-7 TRBV5-1 15 TRBD1 CASSLGGQGLYEQYF TGCGCCAGCAGCCTTGGGGGACAGGGGCTGTACGAGCAGTACTTC
. TRBJ1-5 TRBV19 14 . CASSISLGSQPQHF TGTGCCAGTAGTATAAGTCTCGGGTCACAGCCCCAGCATTTT
medium-sized TRBJ2-7 TRBV28 12 . CATLRVSYEQYF TGTGCCACTCTCAGGGTGTCCTACGAGCAGTACTTC
. TRBJ2-3 TRBV7-9 14 . CASSLEGLTDTQYF TGTGCCAGCAGCTTAGAAGGCCTCACAGATACGCAGTATTTT
. TRBJ2-3 TRBV5-4 14 . CASELHEETDTQYF TGTGCCAGCGAGCTTCATGAGGAAACAGATACGCAGTATTTT
. TRBJ2-3 TRBV6-5 14 TRBD2 CASRLAGAPDTQYF TGTGCCAGCAGACTAGCGGGAGCCCCTGATACGCAGTATTTT
once TRBJ2-7 TRBV18 13 . CASSPPTSYEQYF TGTGCCAGCTCACCACCGACCTCCTACGAGCAGTACTTC
. TRBJ2-5 TRBV5-1 13 . CASSTGTQETQYF TGCGCCAGCAGTACAGGGACTCAAGAGACCCAGTACTTC
. TRBJ2-5 TRBV25-1 15 . CASSEFLQGQETQYF TGTGCCAGCAGTGAATTTTTACAGGGACAAGAGACCCAGTACTTC
once TRBJ2-7 TRBV27 15 TRBD1 CASSKETGYSYEQYF TGTGCCAGCAGCAAAGAGACAGGGTACTCCTACGAGCAGTACTTC
. TRBJ2-1 TRBV5-1 16 TRBD1 CASSAAGGSPHNEQFF TGCGCCAGCAGCGCCGCAGGGGGATCCCCGCACAATGAGCAGTTCTTC
. TRBJ2-3 TRBV10-1 15 . CASSDTGDRTDTQYF TGCGCCAGCAGTGATACGGGGGACCGCACAGATACGCAGTATTTT
. TRBJ2-5 TRBV11-3 13 . CASSGDYQETQYF TGTGCCAGCAGCGGGGATTACCAAGAGACCCAGTACTTC
. TRBJ2-7 TRBV27 16 TRBD2 CASSPGTSVFSYEQYF TGTGCCAGCAGTCCGGGGACTAGCGTTTTCTCCTACGAGCAGTACTTC